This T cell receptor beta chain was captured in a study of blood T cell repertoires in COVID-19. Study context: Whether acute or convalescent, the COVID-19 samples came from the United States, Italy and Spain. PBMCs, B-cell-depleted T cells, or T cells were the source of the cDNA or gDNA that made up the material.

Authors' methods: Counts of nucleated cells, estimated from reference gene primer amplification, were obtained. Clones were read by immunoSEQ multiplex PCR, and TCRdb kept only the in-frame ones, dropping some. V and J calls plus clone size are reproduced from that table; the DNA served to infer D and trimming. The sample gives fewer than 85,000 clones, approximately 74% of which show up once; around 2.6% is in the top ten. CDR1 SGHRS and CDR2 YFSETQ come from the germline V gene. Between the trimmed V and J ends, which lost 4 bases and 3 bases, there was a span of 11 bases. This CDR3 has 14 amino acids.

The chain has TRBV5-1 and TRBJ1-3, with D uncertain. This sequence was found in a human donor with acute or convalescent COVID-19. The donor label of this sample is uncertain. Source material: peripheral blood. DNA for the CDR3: TGCGCCAGCAGCCCCCTGGACTTTGGAAACACCATATATTTT. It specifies CASSPLDFGNTIYF. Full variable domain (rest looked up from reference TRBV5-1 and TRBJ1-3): KAGVTQTPRYLIKTRGQQVTLSCSPISGHRSVSWYQQTPGQGLQFLFEYFSETQRNKGNFPGRFSGRQFSNSRSEMNVSTLELGDSALYLCASSPLDFGNTIYFGEGSWLTVV.